This T cell receptor (beta chain) was recovered during a study of T cell repertoires in aging, cancer and after chemotherapy. Background on the study: Healthy donor repertoires were recorded over several months to years and showed clear clonal overlap.

TCR beta rearrangements were amplified from peripheral blood genomic DNA. On this clonotype: Its antigen is still unknown. A read error may produce the germline difference seen at one junction end.

The study's findings and limits: Loss of evenness, beyond lost richness, contributed to age-related TCR diversity decline in cancer patients.

The CDR3 is 16 amino acids. The V gene's germline CDR1 is MNHEY and CDR2 SMNVEV (reference sequence). Multiplex touch-down PCR with TRB-A/B primers amplified rearranged V-D-J TRB sequences. TCRdb fed the multiplex PCR reads into MiXCR, producing one record per CDR3 protein. The data show about 11,000 distinct CDR3 sequences, with about 24% seen just once and roughly 2% held by the top ten. Input material: blood. V gene TRBV27 combines with J gene TRBJ2-3; 10 bases are shared with TRBD2. This TCR came from a human donor in good health. The CDR3 sequence: CACSLRASGGWDTQYF. As DNA, the CDR3 is TGTGCCTGCAGTTTACGGGCTAGCGGGGGATGGGATACGCAGTATTTT.